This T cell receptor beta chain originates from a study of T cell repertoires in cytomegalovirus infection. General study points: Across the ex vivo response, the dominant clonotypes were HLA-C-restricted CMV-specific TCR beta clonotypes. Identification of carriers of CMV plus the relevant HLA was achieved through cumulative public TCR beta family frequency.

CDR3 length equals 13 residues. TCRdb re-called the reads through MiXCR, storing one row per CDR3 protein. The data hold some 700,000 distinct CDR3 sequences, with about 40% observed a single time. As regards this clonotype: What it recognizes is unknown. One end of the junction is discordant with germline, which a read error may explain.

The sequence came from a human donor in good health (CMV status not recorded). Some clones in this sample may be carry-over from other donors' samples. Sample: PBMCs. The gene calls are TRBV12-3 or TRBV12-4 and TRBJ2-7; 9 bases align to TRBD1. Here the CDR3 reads CASTETRTGGIIF. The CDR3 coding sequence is TGTGCCAGCACTGAAACTAGAACAGGGGGCATAATTTTC.